What follows are 18 T cell receptor beta chains derived from one specimen sequenced in a study of blood T cell repertoires in COVID-19. The repertoire was sequenced with immunoSEQ multiplex PCR; TCRdb's copy has only in-frame clones and lacks some. The table includes approximately 390,000 clones, 88% detected once. Sequencing was performed on PBMCs or T cells enriched from blood (not recorded which). Source of these receptors: a woman aged 40 to 50 with acute COVID-19.

The rearrangement links TRBV27 to TRBJ2-7, with TRBD1 matching over 9 bases. CDR3 length: 14 residues. Germline CDR1 MNHEY, CDR2 SMNVEV (reference sequence). With V trimmed by 6 bases and J by 5 bases, 8 bases remained unmatched. The CDR3 DNA sequence: TGTGCCAGCAGATCCCGGGACAGGGTCCACGAGCAGTACTTC. Its protein is CASRSRDRVHEQYF.

The rearrangement links TRBV4-1 to TRBJ1-1; D is undetermined. Germline CDR1 MGHRA, CDR2 YSYEKL. This CDR3 region has 14 residues. Between the trimmed V and J ends, which lost 4 bases and 8 bases, there was a span of 17 bases. The chain's CDR3 is CASSRLTTTEEAFF. The CDR3 nucleotides read TGCGCCAGCAGCCGCCTAACTACGACTGAGGAAGCTTTCTTT.

Worth noting for this clone: The sample carries other DNA sequences with the same CDR3. The V and J genes are TRBV4-1 and TRBJ2-7, with 9 bases identical to TRBD1. The CDR3 has 15 amino acids. Trimming at V came to 6 bases and at J to 2 bases, leaving 8 bases not matched to a gene. Germline CDR1 MGHRA, CDR2 YSYEKL. DNA of the CDR3: TGCGCCAGCAGTCTATCCGGGACAGGGACCTACGAGCAGTACTTC. Residues: CASSLSGTGTYEQYF.

The genes are TRBV5-4 and TRBJ1-6, with 8 bases aligning to TRBD1. This CDR3 has 18 residues. V dropped 2 bases and J dropped 5; count of bases not matched to a gene: 12. Germline assignment: CDR1 SGHNT and CDR2 YYREEE (reference sequence). The CDR3 loop reads CASSLLGLPGQDNSPLHF. The DNA of the CDR3 is TGTGCCAGCAGCTTATTGGGGCTTCCGGGACAGGATAATTCACCCCTCCACTTT.

The chain employs TRBV3-1 (or the pseudogene TRBV3-2) and TRBJ2-1; 7 bases map to TRBD2. V lost 1 base and J lost 2; bases outside the gene matches: 11. CDR1 and CDR2 (germline): LGHDT, YNNKEL (reference sequence). The CDR3 runs to 18 residues. This CDR3 is CASSQGPGGGGTYNEQFF. The CDR3 bases are TGTGCCAGCAGCCAAGGCCCAGGTGGGGGGGGTACCTACAATGAGCAGTTCTTC.

The chain links TRBV5-4 to TRBJ1-2, with D perhaps matching TRBD1 (6 bases). Germline CDR1 is SGHNT and CDR2 is YYREEE (reference sequence). CDR3 size: 15 residues. Trimming pared 3 bases from V and 3 bases from J, leaving 15 bases between. CDR3 amino acids: CASSYIRTAYYGYTF. CDR3 coding DNA: TGTGCCAGCAGCTACATTCGGACAGCCTACTATGGCTACACCTTC.

The V gene is TRBV9, the J gene TRBJ2-1, with a possible D match to TRBD1 (6 bases). This CDR3 comprises 15 residues. Per the germline V gene, CDR1 is SGDLS and CDR2 is YYNGEE. V was pared by 0 bases and J by 7 bases, with 14 bases between. The CDR3 region is CASSVAGERKNEQFF. CDR3 sequence (DNA): TGTGCCAGCAGCGTAGCAGGGGAACGGAAGAATGAGCAGTTCTTC.

The chain combines TRBV19 with TRBJ2-6; 7 bases match TRBD1. This CDR3 region has 16 residues. CDR1 and CDR2 (germline): LNHDA, SQIVND (reference sequence). J lost 2 bases, V lost 7 bases, and 8 bases had no gene match. The CDR3, as DNA: TGTGCCAGTACTGAACTAACAGGGGCTGGGGCCAACGTCCTGACTTTC. Protein product: CASTELTGAGANVLTF.

The rearrangement joins TRBV24-1 to TRBJ1-2; perhaps TRBD1 as D (6 bases). V was trimmed by 4 bases and J by 3 bases, leaving 14 bases between them. The CDR3 consists of 15 residues. Germline V CDR1 and CDR2: KGHDR, SFDVKD. This chain's CDR3 is CATSDRGQLDYGYTF. CDR3 DNA: TGTGCCACCAGTGACCGAGGACAGTTAGACTATGGCTACACCTTC.

The chain employs TRBV20-1 and TRBJ1-5, with D perhaps matching TRBD1 (5 bases). The germline V gene encodes CDR1 DFQATT and CDR2 SNEGSKA (reference sequence). Deletions cut 3 bases from V and 3 bases from J, with 12 bases between. There are 14 residues in the CDR3. The CDR3 DNA is TGCAGTGCTAGTTCGGCAGGGATCAATCAGCCCCAGCATTTT. Amino acid sequence: CSASSAGINQPQHF.

The chain is built from TRBV6-2 or TRBV6-3 and TRBJ2-7; D uncertain. Germline-derived CDR1 and CDR2 are MNHEY and SVGEGT. The CDR3 is made up of 11 amino acids. V lost 2 bases to trimming and J lost 7 bases, with 6 bases between them. The CDR3 here is CASSYPPEQYF. The CDR3 coding sequence is TGTGCCAGCAGTTACCCCCCAGAGCAGTACTTC.

This chain uses TRBV24-1 with TRBJ1-2; unclear D gene. The CDR3 spans 14 residues. V dropped 4 bases and J dropped 0 bases, with 8 bases sitting between them. Germline V gene lookup returns CDR1 KGHDR and CDR2 SFDVKD. The CDR3 bases are TGTGCCACCAGTGAGCCCCCTACTAACTATGGCTACACCTTC. Protein: CATSEPPTNYGYTF.

V gene TRBV5-8 combines with J gene TRBJ1-1; D is uncertain. The length of the CDR3 is 14 residues. Deletions cut 4 bases from V and 6 bases from J, with 16 bases between. CDR1 SGHTS and CDR2 YDEGEE come from the germline V gene. This chain's CDR3 is CASSLVGPVSEAFF. As DNA, the CDR3 is TGTGCCAGCAGCCTGGTGGGCCCCGTCTCTGAAGCTTTCTTT.

J is TRBJ1-5 and V is TRBV4-1; the D gene is possibly TRBD1 (5 bases). The CDR3 is 14 residues long. Trimming shortened V by 5 bases and J by 3 bases, and 11 bases separated the two germline ends. CDR1 is MGHRA, CDR2 YSYEKL, per germline. CDR3 sequence: CASSLQVSNQPQHF. CDR3 in DNA: TGCGCCAGCAGCTTACAGGTCTCCAATCAGCCCCAGCATTTT.

The chain employs TRBV4-1 and TRBJ2-7; TRBD1 agrees at 9 bases. CDR1 and CDR2 from the germline V gene are MGHRA and YSYEKL. With V trimmed by 7 bases and J by 4 bases, 14 bases remained unmatched. This CDR3 has 16 amino acids. The CDR3 region is CASTNWPRDRVYEQYF. CDR3 sequence (DNA): TGCGCCAGCACAAACTGGCCCCGGGACAGGGTGTACGAGCAGTACTTC.

Points on this clone: The same CDR3 can be traced to other DNA sequences in this sample. This chain uses TRBV20-1 with TRBJ2-7; D may be TRBD1 (6 bases). The CDR3 has 11 residues. Germline values: CDR1 DFQATT, CDR2 SNEGSKA (reference sequence). V lost 4 bases and J 3 bases, leaving 7 bases between the germline ends. The CDR3 loop reads CSAKGGYEQYF. CDR3 nucleotides: TGCAGTGCTAAAGGGGGCTACGAGCAGTACTTC.

This chain connects TRBV5-6 to TRBJ2-3; D may be TRBD1 (6 bases). V gave up 2 bases and J gave up 4 bases, with 11 bases separating them. The length of the CDR3 is 14 residues. Germline V lookup: CDR1 SGHDT, CDR2 YYEEEE. CDR3 in amino acids: CASSLRTDPDTQYF. The CDR3 region has the DNA TGTGCCAGCAGCTTACGGACAGACCCAGATACGCAGTATTTT.

The chain employs TRBV29-1 and TRBJ2-1; 9 nucleotides align to TRBD2. V lost 3 bases to trimming and J lost 3 bases; unmatched junction nucleotides: 12. In germline, CDR1 is SQVTM, CDR2 ANQGSEA. The CDR3 is made up of 17 amino acids. CDR3: CSVDVAGAFRIYNEQFF. The CDR3 DNA reads as TGCAGCGTTGACGTAGCGGGGGCCTTCAGGATCTACAATGAGCAGTTCTTC.